This T cell receptor (beta chain) was identified during a study of identical twins. There are 18 residues in the CDR3. The germline V gene has CDR1 LGHNA and CDR2 YNFKEQ. The J segment lost 4 bases and the V segment lost 1 base, leaving 13 bases of the junction unmatched. TCRdb ran MiXCR on the 5' RACE reads and lists one entry per CDR3 protein. The sample has around 480,000 distinct CDR3 sequences; approximately 15% are singletons. This sample also appeared in a second study, on yellow fever vaccine responses in identical twins.

This chain links TRBV4-2 with TRBJ2-1; 7 nucleotides match TRBD2. The TCR was taken from a woman aged 18-29 years in good health. The specimen was CD4+ T cells sorted from blood. The CDR3 coding sequence is TGTGCCAGCAGCCAAGCCCCACAGTCTAGCGGTGAATACAATGAGCAGTTCTTC. Residues: CASSQAPQSSGEYNEQFF.